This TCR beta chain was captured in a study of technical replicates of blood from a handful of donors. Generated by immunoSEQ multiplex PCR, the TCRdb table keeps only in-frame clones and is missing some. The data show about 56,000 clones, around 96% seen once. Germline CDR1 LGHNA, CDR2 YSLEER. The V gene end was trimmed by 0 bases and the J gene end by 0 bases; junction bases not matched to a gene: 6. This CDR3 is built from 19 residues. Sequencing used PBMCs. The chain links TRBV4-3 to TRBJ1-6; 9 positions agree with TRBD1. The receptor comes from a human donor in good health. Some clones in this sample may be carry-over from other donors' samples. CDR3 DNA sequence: TGCGCCAGCAGCCAAGATCAGGGGACAGGGAGCTCCTATAATTCACCCCTCCACTTT. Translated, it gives CASSQDQGTGSSYNSPLHF.